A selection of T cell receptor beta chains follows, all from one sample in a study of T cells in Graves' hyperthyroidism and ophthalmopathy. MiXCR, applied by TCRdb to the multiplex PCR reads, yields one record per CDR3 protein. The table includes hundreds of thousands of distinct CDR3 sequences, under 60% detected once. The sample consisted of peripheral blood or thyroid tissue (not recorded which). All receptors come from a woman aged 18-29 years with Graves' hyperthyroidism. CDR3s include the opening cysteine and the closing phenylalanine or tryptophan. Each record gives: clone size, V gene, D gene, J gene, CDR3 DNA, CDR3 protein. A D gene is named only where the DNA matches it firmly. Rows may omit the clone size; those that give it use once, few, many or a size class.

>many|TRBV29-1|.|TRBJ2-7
TGCAGCGTTGAGGTCGGCGGGACCACCTACGAGCAGTACTTC
CSVEVGGTTYEQYF
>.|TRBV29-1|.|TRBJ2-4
TGCAGTACGACAGACATAGCCAAAAACATTCAGTACTTC
CSTTDIAKNIQYF
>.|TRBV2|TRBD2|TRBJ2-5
TGTGCCAGCAGCCACGGACTAGCGGCGTACCAAGAGACCCAGTACTTC
CASSHGLAAYQETQYF
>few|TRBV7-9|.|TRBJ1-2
TGTGCCAGCAGCTGGGACATGGCCAGTTTAATTGGCTACACCTTC
CASSWDMASLIGYTF
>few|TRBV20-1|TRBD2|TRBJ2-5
TGCAGTGCTCTAAGACTAGCGGGAGTAGAGACCCAGTACTTC
CSALRLAGVETQYF
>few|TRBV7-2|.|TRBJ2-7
TGTGCCAGCACCAGGCTAGCGAGCTCCTACGAGCAGTACTTC
CASTRLASSYEQYF
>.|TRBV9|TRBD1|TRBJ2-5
TGTGCCAGCAGCGTAGCGAGCAGGGGGATTCAAGATACGCAGTACTTC
CASSVASRGIQDTQYF
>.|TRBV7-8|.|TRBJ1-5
TGTACCAGCAGAGGTGAACAGCCCCAGCATTTT
CTSRGEQPQHF
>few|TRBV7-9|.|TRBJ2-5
TGTGCCAGCAGCTTGGCTATCGGGCAGGGAGGTGAGACCCAGTACTTC
CASSLAIGQGGETQYF
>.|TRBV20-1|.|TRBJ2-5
TGCAGTGCTAGAGAAGCGGCACTACAAGAGACCCAGTACTTC
CSAREAALQETQYF
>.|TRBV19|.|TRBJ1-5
TGTGCCAGTACCGGACAGACTAGCAATCAGCCCCAGCATTTT
CASTGQTSNQPQHF
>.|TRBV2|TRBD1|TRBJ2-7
TGTGCCAGCACCGAAAGACAGGGGGCCCGGGAGCAGTACTTC
CASTERQGAREQYF
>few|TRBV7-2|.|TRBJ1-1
TGTGCCAGCAGCGCCGTCGCTGGGGGCACTGAAGCTTTCTTT
CASSAVAGGTEAFF
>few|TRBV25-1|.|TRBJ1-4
TGTGCCAGCGCTAATGAAAAACTGTTTTTT
CASANEKLFF
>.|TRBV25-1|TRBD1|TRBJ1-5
TGTGCCAGCAGTGCTGGCGACAGGGGGCTGTCTCAGCCCCAGCATTTT
CASSAGDRGLSQPQHF
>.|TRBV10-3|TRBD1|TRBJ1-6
TGTGCCATCGGGGGACAGGGGAATTCACCCCTCCACTTT
CAIGGQGNSPLHF
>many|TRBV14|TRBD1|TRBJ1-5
TGTGCCAGCAGCCAAGGGGACAGTAGCAATCAGCCCCAGCATTTT
CASSQGDSSNQPQHF
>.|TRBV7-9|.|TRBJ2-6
TGCGCCAGCAGCCAAGATGGCTCTGGGGCCAACGTCCTGACTTTC
CASSQDGSGANVLTF